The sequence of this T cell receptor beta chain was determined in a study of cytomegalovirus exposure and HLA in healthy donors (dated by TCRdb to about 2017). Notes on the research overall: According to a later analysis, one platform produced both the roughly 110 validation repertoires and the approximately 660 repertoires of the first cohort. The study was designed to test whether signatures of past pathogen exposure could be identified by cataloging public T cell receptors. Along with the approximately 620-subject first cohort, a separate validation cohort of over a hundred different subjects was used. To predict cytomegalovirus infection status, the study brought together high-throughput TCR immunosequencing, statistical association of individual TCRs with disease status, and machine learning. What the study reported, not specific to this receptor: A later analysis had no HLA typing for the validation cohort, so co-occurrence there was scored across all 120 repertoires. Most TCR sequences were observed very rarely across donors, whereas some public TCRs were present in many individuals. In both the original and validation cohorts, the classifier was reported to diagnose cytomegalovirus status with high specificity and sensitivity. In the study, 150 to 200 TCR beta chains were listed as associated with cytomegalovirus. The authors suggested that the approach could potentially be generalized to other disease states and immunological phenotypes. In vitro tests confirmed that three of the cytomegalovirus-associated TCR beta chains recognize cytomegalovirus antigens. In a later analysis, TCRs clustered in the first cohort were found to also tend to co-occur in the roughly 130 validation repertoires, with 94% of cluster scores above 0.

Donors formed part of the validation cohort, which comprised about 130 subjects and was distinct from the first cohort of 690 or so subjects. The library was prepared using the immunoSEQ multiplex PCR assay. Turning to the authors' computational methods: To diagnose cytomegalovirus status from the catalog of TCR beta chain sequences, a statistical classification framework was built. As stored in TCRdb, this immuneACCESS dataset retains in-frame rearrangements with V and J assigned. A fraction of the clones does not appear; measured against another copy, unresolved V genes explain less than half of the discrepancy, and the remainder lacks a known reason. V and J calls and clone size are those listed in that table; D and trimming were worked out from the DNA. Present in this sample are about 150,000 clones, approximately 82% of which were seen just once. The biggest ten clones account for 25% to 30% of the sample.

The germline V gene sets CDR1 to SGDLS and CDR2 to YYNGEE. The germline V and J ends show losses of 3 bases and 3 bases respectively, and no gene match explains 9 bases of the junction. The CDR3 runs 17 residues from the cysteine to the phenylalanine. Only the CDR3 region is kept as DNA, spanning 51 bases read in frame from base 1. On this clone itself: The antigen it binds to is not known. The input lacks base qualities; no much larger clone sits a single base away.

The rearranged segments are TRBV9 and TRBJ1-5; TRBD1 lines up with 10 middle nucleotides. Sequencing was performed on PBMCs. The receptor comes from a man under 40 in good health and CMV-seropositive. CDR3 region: CASSAGGGQGTNQPQHF. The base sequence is TGTGCCAGCAGCGCGGGGGGGGGACAGGGGACCAATCAGCCCCAGCATTTT.